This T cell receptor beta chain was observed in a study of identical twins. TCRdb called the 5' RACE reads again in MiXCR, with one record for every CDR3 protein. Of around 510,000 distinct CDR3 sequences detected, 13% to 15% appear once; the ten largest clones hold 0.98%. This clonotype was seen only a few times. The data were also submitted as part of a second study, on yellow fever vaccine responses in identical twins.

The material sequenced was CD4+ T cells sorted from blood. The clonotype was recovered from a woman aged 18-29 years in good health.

The CDR3 DNA reads as TGTGCCAGCAGCCAGTTCCAGGGTACCAATGAGCAGTTCTTC. Its translation is CASSQFQGTNEQFF. V is TRBV3-1 and J is TRBJ2-1; possibly TRBD1 for D (5 bases). V gave up 3 bases and J gave up 6 bases, with 12 bases separating them. Germline V gene sequence: CDR1 LGHDT, CDR2 YNNKEL (reference sequence). The CDR3 has 14 residues.